Following are 19 T cell receptor beta chains from one sample sequenced in a study of T cell responses to AZD1222 COVID-19 vaccine. Sequencing was performed with immunoSEQ multiplex PCR; in TCRdb, only in-frame clones are kept and a portion is missing. The table lists about 73,000 clones, about 87% of them singletons. The sequences come from peripheral blood, collected on day 0 of AZD1222 vaccination. The receptors were sampled from an adult in good health.

This CDR3 reads CASSFVGGLGQPQHF. The CDR3, as DNA: TGTGCCAGCAGTTTTGTAGGAGGGCTAGGGCAGCCCCAGCATTTT. This rearrangement joins TRBV27 to TRBJ1-5, with no clear D. Trimming shortened V by 3 bases and J by 7 bases, and 16 bases separated the two germline ends. The germline V gene has CDR1 MNHEY and CDR2 SMNVEV (reference sequence). The CDR3 covers 15 residues.

The J gene is TRBJ2-1, the V gene TRBV12-3 or TRBV12-4; TRBD2 matches 7 bases. After removal of 2 bases from V and 5 bases from J, the junction contained 0 bases not matched to a gene. This CDR3 is 13 amino acids long. CDR3 region: CASSLLADNEQFF. In DNA, the CDR3 is TGTGCCAGCAGTTTACTAGCGGACAATGAGCAGTTCTTC.

The V call is TRBV19, the J call TRBJ1-1, with 7 bases that match TRBD1. Trimming at V came to 5 bases and at J to 4 bases, leaving 7 bases not matched to a gene. Germline CDR1 and CDR2: LNHDA and SQIVND (reference sequence). CDR3 length: 14 amino acids. CDR3 in DNA: TGTGCCAGTAGTGCTACAGGGGATGGCACTGAAGCTTTCTTT. Translated: CASSATGDGTEAFF.

The rearrangement uses TRBV15 and TRBJ2-7, with D unclear. The germline gives CDR1 LNHNV, CDR2 YYDKDF (reference sequence). The length of the CDR3 is 15 residues. V was pared by 0 bases and J by 0 bases, with 9 bases between. CDR3 nucleotides: TGTGCCACCAGCAGAGAGGTTAGGGCCTCCTACGAGCAGTACTTC. It is translated as CATSREVRASYEQYF.

The rearrangement joins TRBV7-2 to TRBJ1-6, with D perhaps TRBD1 (5 bases). Germline CDR1 SGHTA, CDR2 FQGNSA. The length of the CDR3 is 13 residues. With 1 base removed from V and 10 bases from J, the gap between germline ends came to 8 bases. This CDR3 reads CASSLERGSPLHF. The CDR3 region has the DNA TGTGCCAGCAGCTTAGAGAGGGGATCACCCCTCCACTTT.

V gene TRBV9 combines with J gene TRBJ1-6; perhaps TRBD1 as D (6 bases). Germline V gives CDR1 SGDLS, CDR2 YYNGEE. This CDR3 has 16 amino acids. Deletions cut 2 bases from V and 0 bases from J, with 9 bases between. In DNA form, the CDR3 reads TGTGCCAGCAGCGTTACAGGGAGCTCCTATAATTCACCCCTCCACTTT. It encodes CASSVTGSSYNSPLHF.

The chain carries TRBV5-6 and TRBJ2-4; D is uncertain. The CDR3 spans 15 residues. Germline CDR1 and CDR2: SGHDT and YYEEEE. The V gene lost 4 bases and the J gene lost 7 bases, with 18 bases spanning the gap. The CDR3 bases are TGTGCCAGCAGCGGCTGGGTCGGTCGGGTCAACATTCAGTACTTC. This translates into CASSGWVGRVNIQYF.

The gene calls are TRBV27 and TRBJ2-3, with D hard to call. With 3 bases removed from V and 2 bases from J, the gap between germline ends came to 12 bases. In germline, CDR1 is MNHEY, CDR2 SMNVEV (reference sequence). This CDR3 region has 15 residues. The CDR3 DNA sequence: TGTGCCAGCAGTTTTTCCCGCGGCCCCACAGATACGCAGTATTTT. Its translation: CASSFSRGPTDTQYF.

V is TRBV7-9 and J is TRBJ2-7, with unresolved D. Trimming pared 1 base from V and 5 bases from J, leaving 9 bases between. The CDR3 has 13 amino acids. The germline V gene encodes CDR1 SEHNR and CDR2 FQNEAQ (reference sequence). The CDR3 is CASSLVLGHEQYF. The CDR3 region has the DNA TGTGCCAGCAGCTTAGTCTTGGGCCACGAGCAGTACTTC.

This chain joins TRBV7-9 and TRBJ1-5; D unresolved. Deletions cut 4 bases from V and 7 bases from J, with 14 bases between. Germline loops: CDR1 SEHNR, CDR2 FQNEAQ (reference sequence). The CDR3 totals 14 residues. CDR3 in amino acids: CASSSTGAPQPQHF. CDR3 bases: TGTGCCAGCAGCTCCACCGGCGCCCCGCAGCCCCAGCATTTT. Variable domain in full (rest from reference TRBV7-9 and TRBJ1-5): DTGVSQNPRHKITKRGQNVTFRCDPISEHNRLYWYRQTLGQGPEFLTYFQNEAQLEKSRLLSDRFSAERPKGSFSTLEIQRTEQGDSAMYLCASSSTGAPQPQHFGDGTRLSIL.

This chain's CDR3 is CAIRPIAGGPSSGPASSTDTQYF. The CDR3 coding sequence is TGTGCCATCAGACCTATAGCGGGAGGGCCATCTTCGGGCCCTGCCTCTAGCACAGATACGCAGTATTTT. The genes are TRBV10-3 and TRBJ2-3; 11 nucleotides align to TRBD2. CDR1 is ENHRY and CDR2 is SYGVKD in the germline V gene. V lost 6 bases and J lost 0; bases outside the gene matches: 26. The CDR3 consists of 23 residues.

The J gene is TRBJ2-1, the V gene TRBV18, with D unclear. The CDR3 is 16 amino acids. Germline CDR1 and CDR2: KGHSH and LQKENI. Between the trimmed V and J ends, which lost 0 bases and 0 bases, there was a span of 9 bases. CDR3 nucleotide sequence: TGTGCCAGCTCACCACCCCTATTAAGCTCCTACAATGAGCAGTTCTTC. Translated, it gives CASSPPLLSSYNEQFF.

The chain carries TRBV6-5 and TRBJ1-2; TRBD1 aligns across 8 bases. The J segment lost 4 bases and the V segment lost 7 bases, leaving 8 bases of the junction unmatched. The CDR3 extends over 14 amino acids. Germline V gene lookup returns CDR1 MNHEY and CDR2 SVGAGI. For the CDR3, the DNA is TGTGCCAGCATTCTAGGACAGGGAAGCTATGGCTACACCTTC. Amino acid sequence: CASILGQGSYGYTF.

The gene calls are TRBV27 and TRBJ2-2; TRBD1 might be the D (6 bases). Germline loops: CDR1 MNHEY, CDR2 SMNVEV (reference sequence). The V end lost 4 bases, the J end lost 2 bases, and 17 bases lay between the germline ends. The length of the CDR3 is 17 residues. CDR3 sequence: CASSSILTGPNTGELFF. CDR3 DNA: TGTGCCAGCAGTTCCATACTTACAGGGCCCAACACCGGGGAGCTGTTTTTT.

Written as DNA, the CDR3 is TGTGCCAGCACGCTAGCGGGGCCTTCCTACGAGCAGTACTTC. This sequence encodes CASTLAGPSYEQYF. The rearrangement links TRBV27 to TRBJ2-7, with 9 bases lining up with TRBD2. The V and J ends lost 7 bases and 1 base, in that order; junction bases with no gene match: 5. The CDR3 runs 14 residues. Germline V gives CDR1 MNHEY, CDR2 SMNVEV (reference sequence).

The chain recombines TRBV27 with TRBJ2-7; D perhaps matches TRBD2 (5 bases). Germline V lookup: CDR1 MNHEY, CDR2 SMNVEV (reference sequence). The CDR3 spans 19 residues. The V and J ends lost 2 bases and 2 bases respectively, with 25 bases between them. The CDR3 nucleotides are TGTGCCAGCAGTTTAAGGTGGATCACCGTTGGGGAGTCTACCTACGAGCAGTACTTC. This encodes CASSLRWITVGESTYEQYF.

CDR3 sequence: CAISESGKEDGYTF. The CDR3 DNA reads TGTGCCATCAGTGAGTCCGGGAAGGAGGATGGCTACACCTTC. The rearrangement joins TRBV10-3 to TRBJ1-2; D unclear. V was trimmed by 0 bases and J by 6 bases, leaving 11 bases between them. Germline CDR1 is ENHRY and CDR2 is SYGVKD. This CDR3 is built from 14 residues.

The chain is built from TRBV4-1 and TRBJ2-7; 9 bases align to TRBD1. Germline V lookup: CDR1 MGHRA, CDR2 YSYEKL. J gave up 10 bases and V 1 base, and 11 bases lay outside the gene matches. This CDR3 has 15 amino acids. Here the CDR3 reads CASSQAGQGNRKQYF. The DNA for the CDR3 is TGCGCCAGCAGCCAAGCCGGACAGGGGAATCGAAAACAGTACTTC.

The chain combines TRBV11-2 with TRBJ2-7; 8 bases are shared with TRBD2. The CDR3 has 15 amino acids. J lost 2 bases, V lost 4 bases, and 7 bases had no gene match. Germline V gene lookup returns CDR1 SGHAT and CDR2 FQNNGV. CDR3 residues: CASSYLREGPYEQYF. For the CDR3, the DNA is TGTGCCAGCAGCTATCTTCGGGAGGGCCCCTACGAGCAGTACTTC.